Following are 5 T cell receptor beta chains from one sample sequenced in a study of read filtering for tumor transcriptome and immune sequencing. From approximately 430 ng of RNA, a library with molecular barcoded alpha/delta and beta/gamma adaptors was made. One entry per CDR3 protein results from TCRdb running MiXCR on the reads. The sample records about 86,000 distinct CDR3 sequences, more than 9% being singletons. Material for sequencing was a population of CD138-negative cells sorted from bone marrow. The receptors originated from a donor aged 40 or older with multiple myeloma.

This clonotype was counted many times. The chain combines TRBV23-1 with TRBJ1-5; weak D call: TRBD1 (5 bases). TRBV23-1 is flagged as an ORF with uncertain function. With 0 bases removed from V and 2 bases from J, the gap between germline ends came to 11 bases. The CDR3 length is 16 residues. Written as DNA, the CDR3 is TGCGCCAGCAGTCAATCGTCGGGGGACCGCAATCAGCCCCAGCATTTT. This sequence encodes CASSQSSGDRNQPQHF.

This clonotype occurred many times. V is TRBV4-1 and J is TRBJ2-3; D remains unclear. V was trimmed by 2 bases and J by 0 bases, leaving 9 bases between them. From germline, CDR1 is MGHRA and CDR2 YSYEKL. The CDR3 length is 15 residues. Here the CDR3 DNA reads TGCGCCAGCAGCCAACTTGGGCTTAGCACAGATACGCAGTATTTT. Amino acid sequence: CASSQLGLSTDTQYF.

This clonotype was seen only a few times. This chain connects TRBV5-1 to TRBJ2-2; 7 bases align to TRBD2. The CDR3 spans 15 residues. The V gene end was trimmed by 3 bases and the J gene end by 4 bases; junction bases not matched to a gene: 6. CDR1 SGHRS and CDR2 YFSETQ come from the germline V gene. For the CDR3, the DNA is TGCGCCAGCAGCTCTGGGGCTAGCGGCACCGGGGAGCTGTTTTTT. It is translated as CASSSGASGTGELFF.

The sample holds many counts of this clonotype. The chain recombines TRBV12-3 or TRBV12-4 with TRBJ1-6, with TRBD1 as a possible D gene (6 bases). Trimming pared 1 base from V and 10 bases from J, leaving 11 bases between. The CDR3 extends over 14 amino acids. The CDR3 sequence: CASSLDRANSPLHF. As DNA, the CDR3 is TGTGCCAGCAGTTTAGACAGGGCCAACTCACCCCTCCACTTT.

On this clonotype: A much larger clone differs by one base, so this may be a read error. DNA for the CDR3: TGCAGCGTCCTACACCGGGACAGGGGTTGGAACACTGAAACTTTCTTT. Translated: CSVLHRDRGWNTETFF. The V and J genes are TRBV29-1 and TRBJ1-1; the match to TRBD1 covers 10 bases. CDR1 is SQVTM and CDR2 is ANQGSEA in the germline V gene. The CDR3 has 16 residues.